Below are 30 T cell receptor beta chains sequenced from a single sample in a study of T cell responses to AZD1222 COVID-19 vaccine. The assay was immunoSEQ multiplex PCR, and TCRdb's table has in-frame clones only and misses some. The sample gives approximately 150,000 clones, 85% to 95% of which show up once; 1.2% to 1.5% is in the top ten. Sample: peripheral blood, taken on day 0 of AZD1222 vaccination. The receptors were gathered from an adult in good health.

The chain carries TRBV19 and TRBJ2-7; D unresolved. Trimming removed 3 bases at V and 7 bases at J, with 13 bases between. CDR3 length equals 13 residues. CDR1 is LNHDA, CDR2 SQIVND, per germline (reference sequence). The CDR3 loop is CASSISQEPEQYF. The CDR3, as DNA: TGTGCCAGTAGTATCAGCCAGGAACCTGAGCAGTACTTC.

The chain has TRBV5-6 and TRBJ1-2; tentative D call: TRBD1 (6 bases). This CDR3 has 14 amino acids. Germline V lookup: CDR1 SGHDT, CDR2 YYEEEE. The V and J ends lost 4 bases and 2 bases respectively, with 12 bases between them. The CDR3 region has the DNA TGTGCCAGCAGCATAAACAGGGAAAACTATGGCTACACCTTC. It yields the protein CASSINRENYGYTF.

This chain joins TRBV28 and TRBJ2-7, with 9 bases identical to TRBD1. The J segment lost 6 bases and the V segment lost 2 bases, leaving 8 bases of the junction unmatched. The CDR3 length is 15 residues. Germline V gene data show CDR1 as MDHEN and CDR2 as SYDVKM. CDR3 protein: CASSLPGQGLGEQYF. CDR3 nucleotide sequence: TGTGCCAGCAGTTTACCGGGACAGGGCCTGGGCGAGCAGTACTTC.

The chain combines TRBV11-3 with TRBJ2-1; 10 bases are a match to TRBD2. Germline-derived CDR1 and CDR2 are SGHNT and YENEEA. The CDR3 contains 16 residues. Germline trimming cut 2 bases from V and 5 bases from J; bases unmatched to any gene: 6. CDR3 DNA sequence: TGTGCCAGCAGCTTATGGGCTAGCGGGAGTGACAATGAGCAGTTCTTC. Translation: CASSLWASGSDNEQFF.

The chain joins TRBV10-3 to TRBJ1-1; D gene uncertain. The CDR3 is 12 amino acids. In germline, CDR1 is ENHRY, CDR2 SYGVKD. V was cut by 10 bases and J by 0 bases, with 9 bases left in between. The DNA for the CDR3 is TGTGCCACCGAAGACATGAACACTGAAGCTTTCTTT. Translation gives CATEDMNTEAFF.

The V call is TRBV3-1 (or the pseudogene TRBV3-2), the J call TRBJ2-3, with D unclear. The CDR3 has 16 amino acids. Trimming shortened V by 0 bases and J by 4 bases, and 14 bases separated the two germline ends. From germline, CDR1 is LGHDT and CDR2 YNNKEL (reference sequence). The CDR3 nucleotides read TGTGCCAGCAGCCAAGAAGGAGACTCCGGCGCAGATACGCAGTATTTT. Protein product: CASSQEGDSGADTQYF.

The chain uses TRBV3-1 (or the pseudogene TRBV3-2) and TRBJ2-1; 9 nucleotides match TRBD2. V was clipped by 1 base and J by 3 bases; unmatched bases: 1. This CDR3 comprises 15 residues. Germline V CDR1 and CDR2: LGHDT, YNNKEL (reference sequence). The CDR3 region is CASSQGLADYNEQFF. The CDR3 region has the DNA TGTGCCAGCAGCCAAGGACTAGCGGACTACAATGAGCAGTTCTTC.

The DNA of the CDR3 is TGTGCCACCAGCAGGGGACAGCGAAACACCATATATTTT. Amino acids: CATSRGQRNTIYF. The chain links TRBV15 to TRBJ1-3; TRBD1 matches 7 bases. The CDR3 is made up of 13 amino acids. With V trimmed by 3 bases and J by 5 bases, 1 base remained unmatched. The germline V gene has CDR1 LNHNV and CDR2 YYDKDF (reference sequence).

The J gene is TRBJ2-1, the V gene TRBV6-5; 7 nucleotides match TRBD1. Germline values: CDR1 MNHEY, CDR2 SVGAGI. The CDR3 has 11 amino acids. V shed 8 bases and J 10 bases; nucleotides not matched to a gene: 5. CDR3 DNA sequence: TGTGCCAGCCTGGACAGGACGGAGCAGTTCTTC. Its protein product is CASLDRTEQFF.

This clone was observed a single time. This sequence joins TRBV3-1 (or the pseudogene TRBV3-2) and TRBJ2-1; the match to TRBD2 covers 10 bases. CDR1 LGHDT and CDR2 YNNKEL come from the germline V gene (reference sequence). The CDR3 loop spans 15 amino acids. V lost 4 bases, J lost 7 bases, and 7 bases stayed unmatched. CDR3 bases: TGTGCCAGCAGCCGAGGACTAGCGGTAAAAAATGAGCAGTTCTTC. This gives the protein CASSRGLAVKNEQFF.

The rearrangement uses TRBV7-8 and TRBJ1-1, with D possibly being TRBD1 (5 bases). Trimming left V 5 bases short and J 0 bases short, with 13 bases between. The CDR3 is 15 amino acids. CDR1 and CDR2 from the germline V gene are SGHVS and FQNEAQ. The CDR3 is CASSLEGTLNTEAFF. CDR3 in DNA: TGTGCCAGCAGCCTCGAAGGGACGTTGAACACTGAAGCTTTCTTT. The variable domain in full, with the rest retrieved from reference TRBV7-8 and TRBJ1-1, is GAGVSQSPRYKVAKRGQDVALRCDPISGHVSLFWYQQALGQGPEFLTYFQNEAQLDKSGLPSDRFFAERPEGSVSTLKIQRTQQEDSAVYLCASSLEGTLNTEAFFGQGTRLTVV.

CDR3 sequence (DNA): TGTGCCAGCAGAGTAGCGAGCTCCTACGAGCAGTACTTC. It is translated as CASRVASSYEQYF. The chain links TRBV27 to TRBJ2-7; TRBD2 might be the D (5 bases). Germline-derived CDR1 and CDR2 are MNHEY and SMNVEV (reference sequence). With 6 bases removed from V and 0 bases from J, the gap between germline ends came to 9 bases. The CDR3 length is 13 residues.

The chain is built from TRBV6-5 and TRBJ1-2; D not certain. CDR3 length: 15 residues. Trimming stripped 6 bases from V and 4 bases from J, with 18 bases between. CDR1 is MNHEY, CDR2 SVGAGI, per germline. CDR3 sequence: CASSHVLEGGYGYTF. As DNA, the CDR3 is TGTGCCAGCAGCCACGTCCTCGAGGGTGGCTATGGCTACACCTTC.

As for this clone: A read error may produce the germline difference seen at one junction end. As DNA, the CDR3 is TGTGCCAGTAGAGGGTGGGACATGAACATTGAAGCTTTCTTT. As protein: CASRGWDMNIEAFF. The rearrangement joins TRBV19 to TRBJ1-1; D is possibly TRBD1 (6 bases). CDR3 size: 14 residues. Looked up from germline, CDR1 is LNHDA and CDR2 is SQIVND (reference sequence).

This sequence joins TRBV7-2 and TRBJ1-2, with D perhaps matching TRBD1 (6 bases). V lost 4 bases and J lost 5, with 11 bases in between. Germline-derived CDR1 and CDR2 are SGHTA and FQGNSA. The length of the CDR3 is 13 residues. In nucleotides, the CDR3 is TGTGCCAGCAGCTGGGACACGGAATATGGCTACACCTTC. Protein product: CASSWDTEYGYTF.

This clone was recorded once. The chain combines TRBV2 with TRBJ1-5; 8 bases fit TRBD1. The CDR3 runs 14 residues. Germline CDR1 SNHLY, CDR2 FYNNEI. V shed 3 bases, J shed 3 bases, and the junction held 1 base outside the gene matches. This CDR3 reads CASSETGDNQPQHF. In DNA form, the CDR3 reads TGTGCCAGCAGTGAGACAGGGGACAATCAGCCCCAGCATTTT. Full variable domain (rest looked up from reference TRBV2 and TRBJ1-5): EPEVTQTPSHQVTQMGQEVILRCVPISNHLYFYWYRQILGQKVEFLVSFYNNEISEKSEIFDDQFSVERPDGSNFTLKIRSTKLEDSAMYFCASSETGDNQPQHFGDGTRLSIL.

CDR3 in amino acids: CASNLRGGGANVLTF. CDR3 DNA sequence: TGTGCCAGCAACCTCCGGGGGGGTGGGGCCAACGTCCTGACTTTC. The J gene is TRBJ2-6, the V gene TRBV28; 8 positions match TRBD2. The trim removed 7 bases at V and 3 bases at J, leaving 5 bases unmatched. Germline V lookup: CDR1 MDHEN, CDR2 SYDVKM. This CDR3 has 15 residues.

This chain connects TRBV19 to TRBJ2-3, with 7 bases that match TRBD2. Germline V lookup: CDR1 LNHDA, CDR2 SQIVND (reference sequence). After removal of 5 bases from V and 6 bases from J, the junction contained 8 bases not matched to a gene. This CDR3 has 14 amino acids. The CDR3 sequence: CASSRGRAGDTQYF. The CDR3 DNA is TGTGCCAGTAGTCGGGGGAGGGCAGGGGATACGCAGTATTTT.

V and J are TRBV29-1 and TRBJ2-3, with 8 bases aligning to TRBD1. J was trimmed by 4 bases and V by 6 bases; bases with no gene match: 12. CDR1 and CDR2 (germline): SQVTM, ANQGSEA. The CDR3 consists of 15 residues. This CDR3 reads CSVLGGRGPPDTQYF. In nucleotides, the CDR3 is TGCAGCGTCCTAGGGGGCAGGGGGCCCCCAGATACGCAGTATTTT.

This chain joins TRBV5-1 and TRBJ2-3, with TRBD2 matching over 12 bases. Per the germline V gene, CDR1 is SGHRS and CDR2 is YFSETQ. J gave up 2 bases and V 1 base, and 8 bases lay outside the gene matches. CDR3 length: 18 residues. CDR3 sequence: CASSLSASGGDSTDTQYF. CDR3 sequence (DNA): TGCGCCAGCAGCTTGTCGGCTAGCGGGGGGGATTCCACAGATACGCAGTATTTT.

This clone occurred a few times. The chain employs TRBV6-4 and TRBJ2-3; TRBD1 agrees at 10 bases. V lost 6 bases to trimming and J lost 3 bases; unmatched junction nucleotides: 6. The germline gives CDR1 MRHNA, CDR2 SNTAGT. The CDR3 runs 15 residues. This CDR3 is CASSAGTGETDTQYF. CDR3 nucleotides: TGTGCCAGCAGCGCCGGGACAGGGGAGACAGATACGCAGTATTTT.

This chain links TRBV5-6 with TRBJ1-3, with a tentative D call TRBD1 (5 bases). With 4 bases removed from V and 7 bases from J, the gap between germline ends came to 18 bases. The CDR3 is 15 amino acids. Germline V CDR1 and CDR2: SGHDT, YYEEEE. CDR3 DNA: TGTGCCAGCAGCACCACGACAGCGGTCCGGAACACCATATATTTT. This encodes CASSTTTAVRNTIYF.

This chain joins TRBV24-1 and TRBJ2-1, with D possibly TRBD1 on 6 matching bases. Germline V gene sequence: CDR1 KGHDR, CDR2 SFDVKD. CDR3 length equals 15 residues. The V and J ends lost 2 bases and 1 base respectively, with 8 bases between them. CDR3 DNA sequence: TGTGCCACCAGTGATTCAGGGGCATCCTACAATGAGCAGTTCTTC. It yields the protein CATSDSGASYNEQFF.

The chain links TRBV9 to TRBJ2-2, with D hard to call. Germline V gene data show CDR1 as SGDLS and CDR2 as YYNGEE. Trimming left V 2 bases short and J 1 base short, with 12 bases between. The CDR3 covers 16 residues. Written as DNA, the CDR3 is TGTGCCAGCAGCGTCTTCCCTACGGTGAACACCGGGGAGCTGTTTTTT. This encodes CASSVFPTVNTGELFF. The whole variable domain, remainder taken from reference TRBV9 and TRBJ2-2, is DSGVTQTPKHLITATGQRVTLRCSPRSGDLSVYWYQQSLDQGLQFLIQYYNGEERAKGNILERFSAQQFPDLHSELNLSSLELGDSALYFCASSVFPTVNTGELFFGEGSRLTVL.

This rearrangement joins TRBV5-1 to TRBJ2-2, with D unclear. Looked up from germline, CDR1 is SGHRS and CDR2 is YFSETQ. V was pared by 1 base and J by 0 bases, with 7 bases between. The CDR3 length is 15 residues. In DNA, the CDR3 is TGCGCCAGCAGCTTGAGAAGCGCGAACACCGGGGAGCTGTTTTTT. Translating it yields CASSLRSANTGELFF.

The chain carries TRBV5-3 and TRBJ2-1; tentatively, D is TRBD2 (6 bases). TRBV5-3 is treated as an ORF (open reading frame) with a function not yet certain. The CDR3 runs 13 residues. V was cut by 4 bases and J by 8 bases, with 13 bases left in between. CDR3: CARSLGRRDEQFF. The CDR3 coding sequence is TGTGCCAGAAGCCTGGGTCGGAGGGATGAGCAGTTCTTC.

The V and J genes are TRBV6-6 and TRBJ1-3, with D perhaps TRBD1 (6 bases). With 6 bases removed from V and 2 bases from J, the gap between germline ends came to 14 bases. The CDR3 runs to 15 residues. Germline assignment: CDR1 MNHNY and CDR2 SVGAGI (reference sequence). CDR3 DNA sequence: TGTGCCAGCAGGCCCCGAGGGGGGACTGGAAACACCATATATTTT. Residues: CASRPRGGTGNTIYF.

CDR3 nucleotide sequence: TGTGCCAGCAGCGATGGGACAGGTATAGCGCCCCTCCACTTT. Encoded protein: CASSDGTGIAPLHF. The rearrangement links TRBV6-5 to TRBJ1-6, with 8 bases lining up with TRBD1. The junction had 11 bases not matched to a gene; V was cut back by 6 bases and J by 13 bases. The germline V gene has CDR1 MNHEY and CDR2 SVGAGI. The CDR3 has 14 residues.

This clone was counted between two and nine times. V usage is TRBV4-1 and J usage is TRBJ1-6; possible D gene TRBD1, 6 bases. The CDR3 has 15 residues. Germline V gene lookup returns CDR1 MGHRA and CDR2 YSYEKL. Trimming shortened V by 2 bases and J by 7 bases, and 12 bases separated the two germline ends. The DNA of the CDR3 is TGCGCCAGCAGCCAAACCCAGGGGTCGAATTCACCCCTCCACTTT. Translated: CASSQTQGSNSPLHF.

V is TRBV2 and J is TRBJ1-1; the match to TRBD1 covers 9 bases. V trimming: 7 bases; J trimming: 6 bases; junction bases outside the gene matches: 3. This CDR3 is 12 amino acids long. Germline CDR1 is SNHLY and CDR2 is FYNNEI. CDR3 protein: CASMGQGPEAFF. The CDR3 DNA reads TGTGCCAGCATGGGACAGGGCCCTGAAGCTTTCTTT.